Following are 30 T cell receptor beta chains from one sample sequenced in a study of shared clonotypes between healthy human individuals. TCRdb's table, derived via immunoSEQ multiplex PCR, lists solely in-frame clones and lacks some. The table includes around 720,000 clones, around 73% detected once. Input material: memory CD4+ T cells sorted from blood. The subset: CD45RA-negative fraction. The origin of the receptors is a woman in her twenties or thirties in good health.

A single count supports this clone. The gene calls are TRBV5-6 and TRBJ2-7; tentative D call: TRBD1 (6 bases). The germline V gene encodes CDR1 SGHDT and CDR2 YYEEEE. Trimming took 6 bases from V and 7 from J, leaving 17 bases between them. This CDR3 has 13 residues. CDR3 in amino acids: CASNKDSLREQYF. The CDR3 nucleotides read TGTGCCAGCAACAAGGACAGTCTGAGGGAGCAGTACTTC.

As to this clone: A much more abundant neighbour one base away suggests this may be a read error. This same CDR3 is encoded by further DNA sequences in the sample. The rearrangement joins TRBV5-1 to TRBJ2-1, with 8 bases identical to TRBD2. Germline values: CDR1 SGHRS, CDR2 YFSETQ. Germline trimming cut 1 base from V and 4 bases from J; bases unmatched to any gene: 4. The CDR3 runs to 15 residues. CDR3 bases: TGCGCCAGCAGCTTGTCCAGCGGGGGATACAATGAGCAGTTCTTC. Translated, it gives CASSLSSGGYNEQFF.

This clone was seen only a few times. This chain joins TRBV7-2 and TRBJ2-7; 8 bases agree with TRBD2. V lost 2 bases, J lost 5 bases, and 11 bases stayed unmatched. There are 16 residues in the CDR3. CDR1 and CDR2 from the germline V gene are SGHTA and FQGNSA. As DNA, the CDR3 is TGTGCCAGCAGCTTAAGTTTTCCGCTAGCGGGTCACGAGCAGTACTTC. Translation gives CASSLSFPLAGHEQYF.

The chain recombines TRBV28 with TRBJ2-7; 11 bases are shared with TRBD2. The germline gives CDR1 MDHEN, CDR2 SYDVKM. The length of the CDR3 is 15 residues. Unmatched junction bases numbered 5, after V lost 4 bases and J lost 3 bases. The CDR3 region has the DNA TGTGCCAGCAGTTCCCTGGGGACTAGCGGCTACGAGCAGTACTTC. Encoded protein: CASSSLGTSGYEQYF.

The chain employs TRBV5-1 and TRBJ2-7; D might be TRBD2 (6 bases). This CDR3 spans 16 amino acids. The germline V gene has CDR1 SGHRS and CDR2 YFSETQ. V dropped 1 base and J dropped 0 bases, with 14 bases sitting between them. CDR3 nucleotide sequence: TGCGCCAGCAGCTTGTCTTTCGGGAGCCCCTCCTACGAGCAGTACTTC. This translates into CASSLSFGSPSYEQYF. The full variable domain, with the rest looked up from reference TRBV5-1 and TRBJ2-7, is KAGVTQTPRYLIKTRGQQVTLSCSPISGHRSVSWYQQTPGQGLQFLFEYFSETQRNKGNFPGRFSGRQFSNSRSEMNVSTLELGDSALYLCASSLSFGSPSYEQYFGPGTRLTVT.

This clone was seen a handful of times. This chain uses TRBV7-6 with TRBJ2-3, with D perhaps TRBD1 (5 bases). From germline, CDR1 is SGHVS and CDR2 FNYEAQ. Trimming took 1 base from V and 4 from J, leaving 18 bases between them. The CDR3 is made up of 17 amino acids. The CDR3 loop reads CASSLGRQTIWADTQYF. Here the CDR3 DNA reads TGTGCCAGCAGCTTAGGTCGACAGACGATATGGGCAGATACGCAGTATTTT.

J is TRBJ1-4 and V is TRBV28; possible D gene TRBD1, 5 bases. The germline V gene has CDR1 MDHEN and CDR2 SYDVKM. Trimming shortened V by 3 bases and J by 5 bases, and 16 bases separated the two germline ends. This CDR3 is built from 16 residues. The CDR3 sequence is CASSFSSAGKNEKLFF. The CDR3 nucleotides read TGTGCCAGCAGTTTCTCCTCTGCAGGGAAGAATGAAAAACTGTTTTTT.

This clone was recorded only once. The chain joins TRBV29-1 to TRBJ1-2; no clear D. Germline V gene data show CDR1 as SQVTM and CDR2 as ANQGSEA. Deletions cut 6 bases from V and 6 bases from J, with 11 bases between. The CDR3 sequence is 11 residues long. CDR3 DNA sequence: TGCAGCGTAACGTCTTGGGATGGCTACACCTTC. It codes for CSVTSWDGYTF.

This clone was observed a handful of times. The V and J genes are TRBV5-1 and TRBJ2-5, with 9 bases matching TRBD2. Losses at the gene ends were 6 bases for V and 5 bases for J; bases not matched to a gene: 8. Per germline, CDR1 SGHRS and CDR2 YFSETQ. The CDR3 sequence is 14 residues long. The CDR3 spells CASTRRAGGETQYF. The CDR3 coding sequence is TGCGCCAGCACACGCCGGGCGGGAGGGGAGACCCAGTACTTC.

The sample holds a few counts of this clone. This chain uses TRBV7-2 with TRBJ1-5; D might be TRBD1 (6 bases). The V end was cut by 5 bases, the J end by 9 bases, with 14 bases between. The CDR3 contains 13 residues. Germline V lookup: CDR1 SGHTA, CDR2 FQGNSA. DNA of the CDR3: TGTGCCAGCAGCGCGGCCGGACAGCGGCCCCAGCATTTT. Amino acids: CASSAAGQRPQHF. The full variable domain, rest sourced from reference TRBV7-2 and TRBJ1-5, is GAGVSQSPSNKVTEKGKDVELRCDPISGHTALYWYRQSLGQGLEFLIYFQGNSAPDKSGLPSDRFSAERTGGSVSTLTIQRTQQEDSAVYLCASSAAGQRPQHFGDGTRLSIL.

The V gene is TRBV18, the J gene TRBJ2-2; TRBD1 agrees at 8 bases. The V segment lost 6 bases and the J segment 1 base; nucleotides outside the gene matches: 7. In germline, CDR1 is KGHSH, CDR2 LQKENI. The CDR3 is 16 amino acids. The CDR3 region is CASSPQGTGNTGELFF. CDR3 DNA: TGTGCCAGCTCTCCCCAGGGGACAGGGAACACCGGGGAGCTGTTTTTT. The whole variable domain, remainder taken from reference TRBV18 and TRBJ2-2, is NAGVMQNPRHLVRRRGQEARLRCSPMKGHSHVYWYRQLPEEGLKFMVYLQKENIIDESGMPKERFSAEFPKEGPSILRIQQVVRGDSAAYFCASSPQGTGNTGELFFGEGSRLTVL.

The chain joins TRBV28 to TRBJ2-5; TRBD1 matches 7 bases. V was pared by 2 bases and J by 7 bases, with 7 bases of the junction left unmatched. This CDR3 is 14 amino acids long. CDR1 and CDR2 from the germline V gene are MDHEN and SYDVKM. The CDR3 sequence: CASSLTASGGTQYF. CDR3 DNA: TGTGCCAGCAGTTTAACGGCCTCAGGGGGGACCCAGTACTTC.

The chain uses TRBV4-1 and TRBJ2-7, with TRBD1 matching 11 bases. This CDR3 spans 15 amino acids. The germline gives CDR1 MGHRA, CDR2 YSYEKL. The V and J ends lost 3 bases and 5 bases, in that order; junction bases with no gene match: 6. The CDR3 coding sequence is TGCGCCAGCAGCCAGCCGGGACAGGGGGATGACGAGCAGTACTTC. Protein sequence: CASSQPGQGDDEQYF.

V gene TRBV28 combines with J gene TRBJ2-2, with TRBD2 as a possible D gene (6 bases). This CDR3 is built from 15 residues. CDR1 and CDR2 from the germline V gene are MDHEN and SYDVKM. V lost 8 bases to trimming and J lost 3 bases, with 16 bases between them. Written as DNA, the CDR3 is TGTGCCAGCCGGAGGGAGACAGTGTACACCGGGGAGCTGTTTTTT. This encodes CASRRETVYTGELFF.

The chain employs TRBV5-4 and TRBJ2-1; 7 positions match TRBD2. Trimming cost V 1 base and J 5 bases; bases outside gene matches: 6. Germline V gene data show CDR1 as SGHNT and CDR2 as YYREEE (reference sequence). The CDR3 has 15 residues. CDR3 region: CASSLIERDHNEQFF. CDR3 nucleotides: TGTGCCAGCAGCTTGATCGAGCGGGACCACAATGAGCAGTTCTTC.

This clone was detected ten times or more. Different DNA sequences within this sample yield the same CDR3. The chain combines TRBV28 with TRBJ1-1; a weak D match, TRBD1 (5 bases). The V gene's germline CDR1 is MDHEN and CDR2 SYDVKM. Trimming pared 5 bases from V and 7 bases from J, leaving 8 bases between. This CDR3 has 11 residues. The CDR3 DNA sequence: TGTGCCAGCAGTCTACAGGTTGAAGCTTTCTTT. Protein product: CASSLQVEAFF.

This clone was seen at least ten times. The chain joins TRBV10-3 to TRBJ2-2, with D perhaps TRBD2 (5 bases). The CDR3 extends over 14 amino acids. Trimming left V 9 bases short and J 6 bases short, with 17 bases between. Germline CDR1 is ENHRY and CDR2 is SYGVKD. The CDR3 DNA sequence: TGTGCCATTGCCCAGGCGGTGGAGGCCGGGGAGCTGTTTTTT. It specifies CAIAQAVEAGELFF.

CDR3 sequence (DNA): TGTGCCAGCAGTTTGTACAGATCTACGAGCGAGCAGTACTTC. Its translation is CASSLYRSTSEQYF. The V and J genes are TRBV28 and TRBJ2-7; D remains unclear. V lost 3 bases and J lost 6, with 15 bases in between. Germline V gene lookup returns CDR1 MDHEN and CDR2 SYDVKM. The CDR3 length is 14 residues.

This clone was detected only once. This chain connects TRBV19 to TRBJ1-2; the D is unclear. In germline, CDR1 is LNHDA, CDR2 SQIVND (reference sequence). The CDR3 totals 17 residues. With 0 bases removed from V and 4 bases from J, the gap between germline ends came to 18 bases. CDR3 sequence (DNA): TGTGCCAGTAGTATAGATGACGTCGGGAGGGCCTCCTATGGCTACACCTTC. It yields the protein CASSIDDVGRASYGYTF.

J is TRBJ1-5 and V is TRBV2; possibly TRBD1 for D (6 bases). The CDR3 consists of 15 residues. V was trimmed by 6 bases and J by 0 bases, leaving 12 bases between them. The germline V gene encodes CDR1 SNHLY and CDR2 FYNNEI. The CDR3 sequence is CASSAGGHSNQPQHF. In DNA, the CDR3 is TGTGCCAGCAGCGCGGGGGGCCATAGCAATCAGCCCCAGCATTTT. Looking up the rest from reference TRBV2 and TRBJ1-5 gives the full variable domain: EPEVTQTPSHQVTQMGQEVILRCVPISNHLYFYWYRQILGQKVEFLVSFYNNEISEKSEIFDDQFSVERPDGSNFTLKIRSTKLEDSAMYFCASSAGGHSNQPQHFGDGTRLSIL.

The chain carries TRBV2 and TRBJ2-3; D is perhaps TRBD2 (5 bases). The CDR3 is made up of 14 amino acids. Germline V lookup: CDR1 SNHLY, CDR2 FYNNEI. Trimming pared 3 bases from V and 0 bases from J, leaving 7 bases between. The CDR3 here is CASSDLASTDTQYF. The CDR3 DNA reads TGTGCCAGCAGTGATCTAGCTAGCACAGATACGCAGTATTTT.

The rearrangement links TRBV5-6 to TRBJ2-3, with unresolved D. This CDR3 region has 15 residues. V was trimmed by 0 bases and J by 1 base, leaving 9 bases between them. Per germline, CDR1 SGHDT and CDR2 YYEEEE. CDR3 DNA: TGTGCCAGCAGCTTGGTTGGGTTAGGCACAGATACGCAGTATTTT. It encodes CASSLVGLGTDTQYF.

The chain links TRBV10-1 to TRBJ1-3; D not certain. This CDR3 has 16 residues. The germline gives CDR1 WNHNN, CDR2 SYGVQD (reference sequence). The V and J ends lost 0 bases and 3 bases respectively, with 12 bases between them. The CDR3 sequence is CASSESLSTGGNTIYF. DNA of the CDR3: TGCGCCAGCAGTGAGTCTCTTTCGACGGGTGGAAACACCATATATTTT.

The chain joins TRBV12-5 to TRBJ2-2; D possibly corresponds to TRBD2 (6 bases). CDR1 and CDR2 from the germline V gene are LGHNT and FRNRAP. This CDR3 is 16 amino acids long. The V gene lost 5 bases and the J gene lost 7 bases, with 20 bases spanning the gap. This chain's CDR3 is CASGLRLSRDNGELFF. CDR3 sequence (DNA): TGTGCTAGTGGTCTGAGACTTTCGCGGGATAACGGGGAGCTGTTTTTT.

This clone was counted between two and nine times. The V gene is TRBV30, the J gene TRBJ2-5; maybe TRBD2 (6 bases). Trimming took 0 bases from V and 2 from J, leaving 10 bases between them. This CDR3 has 14 residues. Germline lookup yields CDR1 GTSNPN and CDR2 SVGIG (reference sequence). CDR3 protein: CAWSVIREQETQYF. The CDR3 DNA reads TGTGCCTGGAGTGTGATCCGGGAGCAAGAGACCCAGTACTTC.

V usage is TRBV19 and J usage is TRBJ1-1; the D is unclear. Trimming took 2 bases from V and 4 from J, leaving 8 bases between them. Germline-derived CDR1 and CDR2 are LNHDA and SQIVND (reference sequence). This CDR3 is 13 amino acids long. The CDR3 loop reads CASSIQLPTEAFF. In DNA, the CDR3 is TGTGCCAGTAGTATACAGCTTCCCACTGAAGCTTTCTTT.

The chain links TRBV19 to TRBJ2-1; 15 nucleotides line up with TRBD2. The CDR3 is made up of 17 amino acids. The V and J ends lost 1 base and 4 bases, in that order; junction bases with no gene match: 2. Germline CDR1 is LNHDA and CDR2 is SQIVND (reference sequence). DNA of the CDR3: TGTGCCAGTAGTATAGGAGGGACTAGCGGGAGGTACAATGAGCAGTTCTTC. This sequence encodes CASSIGGTSGRYNEQFF.

The V gene is TRBV2, the J gene TRBJ1-2; the match to TRBD1 covers 10 bases. This CDR3 region has 15 residues. Germline V gives CDR1 SNHLY, CDR2 FYNNEI. Trimming cost V 6 bases and J 5 bases; bases outside gene matches: 9. The CDR3 loop reads CASRTFGTGAYGYTF. For the CDR3, the DNA is TGTGCCAGCAGAACCTTCGGGACAGGGGCTTATGGCTACACCTTC.

This clone occurred a few times. The sample holds other DNA sequences that translate to the same CDR3. V is TRBV5-6 and J is TRBJ2-2; possible D gene TRBD1, 6 bases. The CDR3 totals 14 residues. Trimming took off 1 base at V and 5 bases at J, with 9 bases between the two ends. Germline loops: CDR1 SGHDT, CDR2 YYEEEE. CDR3 sequence (DNA): TGTGCCAGCAGCTTGACAGGGTTTACCGGGGAGCTGTTTTTT. This codes for CASSLTGFTGELFF.

The V call is TRBV11-2, the J call TRBJ1-2; unclear D gene. V lost 0 bases, J lost 8 bases, and 10 bases lay in between. CDR1 SGHAT and CDR2 FQNNGV come from the germline V gene. The CDR3 is 13 residues long. The CDR3 loop reads CASSLDHGYGYTF. The CDR3 region has the DNA TGTGCCAGCAGCTTAGATCACGGCTACGGCTACACCTTC.